This T cell receptor beta chain appears in the sequencing data of a study of PD-1 blockade in mismatch repair-deficient tumors (dated by TCRdb to 2016 to 2017). For the wider study: Between late 2013 and 2016, approximately 90 consecutive patients with around twelve mismatch repair-deficient cancer types, all previously treated and progressing, were enrolled in the trial. Deep sequencing of TCR CDR3 regions was used to track tumor-associated T cell clones in peripheral blood of patients responding to PD-1 blockade. What the work shows at the level of the full study, not this receptor alone: Tumor-resident clones, often undetectable in blood before treatment, expanded rapidly after pembrolizumab and then contracted, generally before radiologic responses.

Mismatch repair deficiency was established in every enrolled patient by polymerase chain reaction or immunohistochemistry. TCR sequencing was carried out for three patients who responded to pembrolizumab therapy. The phase II trial prospectively tested pembrolizumab PD-1 blockade in advanced mismatch repair-deficient cancers regardless of tissue of origin. Peripheral blood T cell samples were gathered serially, both before PD-1 blockade started and at multiple time points afterward. Blood sampling times were reported as weeks after the first pembrolizumab dose. Preparation of the library involved the immunoSEQ multiplex PCR assay. TCRdb carries this immuneACCESS record with in-frame sequences only. Its versions omit some clonotypes, under half of them owing to an unresolved V gene in the studies checked, with the rest unexplained. For this sample there are roughly 15,000 clones; 80% to 85% appear just once. The ten largest clones capture 3.4% of the sample.

A word on this clone: Its antigen is currently not known. No per-base quality is available; no much larger clone lies one base away.

This sample comprised PBMCs, obtained 4 weeks after starting pembrolizumab. The source is an adult with mismatch repair-deficient cancer.

The CDR3 region reads CASSWDSSSYEQYF. The DNA sequence reads TGTGCCAGCAGCTGGGACTCCTCCTCCTACGAGCAGTACTTC. The sequence links TRBV27 to TRBJ2-7; the D gene is perhaps TRBD2, on 6 matching bases. From its cysteine to its phenylalanine, the CDR3 spans 14 amino acids. Only the CDR3 DNA stays, 42 bases, in frame from base 1. CDR1 and CDR2 are read off the germline V gene (reference sequence) as MNHEY and SMNVEV. V sheds 6 bases and J sheds 0 bases, leaving 12 bases between their ends.